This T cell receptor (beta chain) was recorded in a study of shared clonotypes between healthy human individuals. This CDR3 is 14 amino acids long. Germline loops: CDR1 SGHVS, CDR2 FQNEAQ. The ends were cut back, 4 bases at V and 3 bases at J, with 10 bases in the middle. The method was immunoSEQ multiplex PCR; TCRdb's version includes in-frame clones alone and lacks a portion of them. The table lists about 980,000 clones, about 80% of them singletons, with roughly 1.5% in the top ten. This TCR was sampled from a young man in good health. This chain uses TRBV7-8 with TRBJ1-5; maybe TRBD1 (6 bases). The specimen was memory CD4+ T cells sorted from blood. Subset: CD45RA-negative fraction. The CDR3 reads CASSSGQNNQPQHF. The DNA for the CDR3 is TGTGCCAGCAGCTCAGGACAGAACAATCAGCCCCAGCATTTT.